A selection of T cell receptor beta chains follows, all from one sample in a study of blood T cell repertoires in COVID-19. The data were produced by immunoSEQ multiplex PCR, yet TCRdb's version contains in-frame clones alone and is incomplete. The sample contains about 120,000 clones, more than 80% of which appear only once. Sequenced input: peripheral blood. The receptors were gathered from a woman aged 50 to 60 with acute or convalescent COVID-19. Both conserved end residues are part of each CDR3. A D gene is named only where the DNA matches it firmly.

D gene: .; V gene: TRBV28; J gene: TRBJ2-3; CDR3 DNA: TGTGCCAGCGGGAGCCCCGCGACAGATACGCAGTATTTT; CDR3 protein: CASGSPATDTQYF
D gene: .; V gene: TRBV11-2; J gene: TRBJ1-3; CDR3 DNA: TGTGCCAGCACAGGGACAACTCTAGGAAACACCATATATTTT; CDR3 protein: CASTGTTLGNTIYF
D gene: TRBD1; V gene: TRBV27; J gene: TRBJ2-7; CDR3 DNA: TGTGCCAGCAGTGGCGGGACAGGGGGCAGAGGCGAGCAGTACTTC; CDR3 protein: CASSGGTGGRGEQYF
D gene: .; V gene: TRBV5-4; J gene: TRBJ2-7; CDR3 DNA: TGTGCCAGCAGCAATATTGGGGGCGACGAGCAGTACTTC; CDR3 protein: CASSNIGGDEQYF
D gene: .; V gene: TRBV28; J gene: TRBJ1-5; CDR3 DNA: TGTGCCAGCAGTTCAATTTCGGGTGACAGTAGGCTTCAGCCCCAGCATTTT; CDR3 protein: CASSSISGDSRLQPQHF
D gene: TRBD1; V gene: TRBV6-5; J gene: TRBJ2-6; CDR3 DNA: TGTGCCAGCAGTACGACAGGGACTGGGGCCAACGTCCTGACTTTC; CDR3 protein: CASSTTGTGANVLTF
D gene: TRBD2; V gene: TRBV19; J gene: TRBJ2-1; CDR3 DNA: TGTGCCAGTAGTCTGGGTCTAGCGGCCTACAATGAGCAGTTCTTC; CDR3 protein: CASSLGLAAYNEQFF
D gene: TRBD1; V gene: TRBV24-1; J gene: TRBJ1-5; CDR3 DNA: TGTGCCACCAGTGATTCCCGGGACAGGGGTAGCAATCAGCCCCAGCATTTT; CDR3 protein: CATSDSRDRGSNQPQHF
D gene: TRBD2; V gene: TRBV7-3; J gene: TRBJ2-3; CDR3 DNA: TGTGCCAGCAGCTTGGGAGGGTCGGGAGATACGCAGTATTTT; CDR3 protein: CASSLGGSGDTQYF
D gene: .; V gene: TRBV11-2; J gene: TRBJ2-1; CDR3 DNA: TGTGCCAGCAGCTTAGACTTTGGACTCCTCTATGAGCAGTTCTTC; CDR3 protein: CASSLDFGLLYEQFF
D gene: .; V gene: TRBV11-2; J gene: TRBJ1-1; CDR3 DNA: TGTGCCAGCAGTTTGGGGCGTCAAAGGACTGAAGCTTTCTTT; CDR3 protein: CASSLGRQRTEAFF